One sample yielded the 2 T cell receptor beta chains listed below, sequenced in a study of human T cells and chemical hapten exposure. The sample's time point: pre-sensitization, week 0. The treatment: therapeutic diphenylcyclopropenone sensitization with weekly scalp DPC. TCRdb redid the calling of the RACE reads with MiXCR, one entry per CDR3 protein. The sample carries tens of thousands of distinct CDR3 sequences, approximately 10% recorded once. Sample: whole blood, taken in connection with sensitization to the hapten diphenylcyclopropenone (DPC). Every receptor here comes from a woman in her thirties or forties with alopecia areata. Some clones in this sample may be carry-over from other donors' samples.

This chain uses TRBV19 with TRBJ1-2; possible D gene TRBD1, 6 bases. V was pared by 7 bases and J by 6 bases, with 21 bases between. Germline lookup yields CDR1 LNHDA and CDR2 SQIVND (reference sequence). The CDR3 contains 15 residues. The CDR3 sequence is CASTHQHGGADGYTF. The CDR3 DNA reads TGTGCCAGTACCCATCAACATGGGGGGGCCGATGGCTACACCTTC.

In its sample, this clonotype was seen many times. The genes are TRBV9 and TRBJ2-2; D gene ambiguous. Deletions cut 0 bases from V and 1 base from J, with 7 bases between. The CDR3 runs to 15 residues. Germline CDR1 SGDLS, CDR2 YYNGEE. The CDR3 DNA is TGTGCCAGCAGCGTAGTCGTGGGGAACACCGGGGAGCTGTTTTTT. Translated: CASSVVVGNTGELFF. The variable domain in full, completed from reference TRBV9 and TRBJ2-2, reads DSGVTQTPKHLITATGQRVTLRCSPRSGDLSVYWYQQSLDQGLQFLIQYYNGEERAKGNILERFSAQQFPDLHSELNLSSLELGDSALYFCASSVVVGNTGELFFGEGSRLTVL.